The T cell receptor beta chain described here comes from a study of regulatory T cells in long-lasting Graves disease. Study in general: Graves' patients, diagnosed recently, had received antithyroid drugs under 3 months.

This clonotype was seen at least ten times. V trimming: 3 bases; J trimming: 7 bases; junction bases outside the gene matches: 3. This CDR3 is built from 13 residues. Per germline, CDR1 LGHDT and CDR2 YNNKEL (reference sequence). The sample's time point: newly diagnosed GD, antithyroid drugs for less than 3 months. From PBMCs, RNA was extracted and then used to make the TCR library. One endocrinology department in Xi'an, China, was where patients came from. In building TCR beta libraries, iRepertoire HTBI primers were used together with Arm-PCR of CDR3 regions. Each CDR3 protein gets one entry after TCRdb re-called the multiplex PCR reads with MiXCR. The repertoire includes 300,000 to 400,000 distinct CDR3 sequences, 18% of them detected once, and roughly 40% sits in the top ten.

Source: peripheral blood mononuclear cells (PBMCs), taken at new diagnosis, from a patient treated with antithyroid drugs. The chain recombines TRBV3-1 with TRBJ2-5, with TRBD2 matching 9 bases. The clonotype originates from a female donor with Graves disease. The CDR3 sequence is CASSQREGVTQYF. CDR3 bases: TGTGCCAGCAGCCAGCGGGAGGGCGTGACCCAGTACTTC.